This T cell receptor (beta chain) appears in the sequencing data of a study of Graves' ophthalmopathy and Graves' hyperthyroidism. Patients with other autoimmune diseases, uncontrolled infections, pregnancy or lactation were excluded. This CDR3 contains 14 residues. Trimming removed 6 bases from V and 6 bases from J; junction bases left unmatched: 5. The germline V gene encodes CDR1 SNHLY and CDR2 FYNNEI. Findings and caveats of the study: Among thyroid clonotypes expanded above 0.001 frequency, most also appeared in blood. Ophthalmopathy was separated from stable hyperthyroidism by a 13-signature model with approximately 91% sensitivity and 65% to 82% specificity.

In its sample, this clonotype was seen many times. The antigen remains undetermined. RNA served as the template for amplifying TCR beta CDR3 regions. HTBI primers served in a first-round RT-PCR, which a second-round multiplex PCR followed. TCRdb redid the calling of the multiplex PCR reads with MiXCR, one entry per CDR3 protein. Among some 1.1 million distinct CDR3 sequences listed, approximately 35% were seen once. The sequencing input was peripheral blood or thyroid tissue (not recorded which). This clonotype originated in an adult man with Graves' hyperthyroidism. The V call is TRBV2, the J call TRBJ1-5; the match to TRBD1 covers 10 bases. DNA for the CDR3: TGTGCCAGCAGCCGGGACAGGGGATCTCAGCCCCAGCATTTT. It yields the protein CASSRDRGSQPQHF.